One and the same sample provided the 30 T cell receptor beta chains below, sequenced in a study of spatial heterogeneity in lung cancer. TCRdb re-called the 5' RACE reads with MiXCR, one entry per CDR3 protein. The table shows about 82,000 distinct CDR3 sequences, with 10% to 15% occurring only once. Documented time point: sample taken at primary tumor resection. No cells were sorted before sequencing. The whole RNA sequenced was extracted from tumor, nontumor lung or frozen PBMC. The sample was PBMCs, taken at surgery. Receptors were obtained from a male donor with early-stage non-small cell lung cancer.

This clonotype was counted between two and nine times. The chain employs TRBV7-3 and TRBJ2-3; TRBD2 is a possible D gene (6 bases). Trimming removed 5 bases from V and 0 bases from J, with 12 bases in between. This CDR3 has 15 amino acids. Germline lookup yields CDR1 SGHTA and CDR2 FQGTGA. CDR3 coding DNA: TGTGCCAGCAGCCCCCTGGGGACTAGCACAGATACGCAGTATTTT. This codes for CASSPLGTSTDTQYF.

The chain links TRBV20-1 to TRBJ1-1; 7 bases fit TRBD1. Germline V lookup: CDR1 DFQATT, CDR2 SNEGSKA (reference sequence). With 3 bases clipped from V and 4 bases from J, the junction kept 11 bases outside the gene matches. The CDR3 totals 15 residues. The CDR3 DNA reads TGCAGTGCTAGCCCGCAGGGGGTAGGCGGCACTGAAGCTTTCTTT. Its protein product is CSASPQGVGGTEAFF.

J is TRBJ2-5 and V is TRBV30; D not certain. The V gene lost 4 bases and the J gene lost 1 base, with 13 bases spanning the gap. Germline CDR1 GTSNPN, CDR2 SVGIG (reference sequence). The CDR3 has 14 amino acids. The CDR3 DNA is TGTGCCTGGAATAAAGAAGGCCGCCAAGAGACCCAGTACTTC. This sequence encodes CAWNKEGRQETQYF.

This sequence joins TRBV15 and TRBJ2-1; D perhaps matches TRBD1 (7 bases). Per germline, CDR1 LNHNV and CDR2 YYDKDF (reference sequence). This CDR3 is 14 amino acids long. The germline V and J ends were trimmed by 8 bases and 7 bases, with 18 bases remaining between them. CDR3 amino acids: CATEKGQGGNEQFF. Written as DNA, the CDR3 is TGTGCCACCGAGAAGGGCCAGGGGGGAAATGAGCAGTTCTTC.

This clonotype has only a few counts. A junction boundary mismatches the germline segment, possibly from a read error. The rearrangement uses TRBV2 and TRBJ2-7, with 8 bases fitting TRBD1. This CDR3 is 14 amino acids long. Germline assignment: CDR1 SNHLY and CDR2 FYNNEI. Written as DNA, the CDR3 is TGTGCCAGCAGCGAAGTTGTGACAGGGGACGAGCAGTACTTC. Its protein is CASSEVVTGDEQYF.

This clonotype was picked up a small number of times. This CDR3 reads CSVQRQRETQYF. The DNA of the CDR3 is TGCAGCGTTCAAAGGCAGCGGGAGACCCAGTACTTC. The chain joins TRBV29-1 to TRBJ2-5; D is possibly TRBD2 (5 bases). The CDR3 covers 12 residues. Trimming removed 5 bases at V and 5 bases at J, with 12 bases between. From germline, CDR1 is SQVTM and CDR2 ANQGSEA. The complete variable domain, with remaining parts taken from reference TRBV29-1 and TRBJ2-5, reads SAVISQKPSRDICQRGTSLTIQCQVDSQVTMMFWYRQQPGQSLTLIATANQGSEATYESGFVIDKFPISRPNLTFSTLTVSNMSPEDSSIYLCSVQRQRETQYFGPGTRLLVL.

As for this clonotype: Sequence at one end of the junction differs from germline and may be a read error. The rearrangement uses TRBV19 and TRBJ2-1; 9 bases map to TRBD2. This CDR3 has 14 residues. Looked up from germline, CDR1 is LNHDA and CDR2 is SQIVND (reference sequence). CDR3 sequence reads: CASSISGSSYEQIF. In nucleotides, the CDR3 is TGTGCCAGTAGTATTAGCGGGAGTAGCTATGAGCAGATCTTC.

This clonotype was observed a few times. This sequence joins TRBV11-2 and TRBJ1-6; D not certain. CDR1 SGHAT and CDR2 FQNNGV come from the germline V gene. V was clipped by 1 base and J by 7 bases, with 5 bases between them. The CDR3 extends over 13 amino acids. The CDR3 reads CASSLVPNSPLHF. The CDR3 DNA reads as TGTGCCAGCAGCTTAGTTCCGAATTCACCCCTCCACTTT.

This clonotype was detected a few times. The chain links TRBV20-1 to TRBJ2-7; D gene uncertain. The V gene lost 5 bases and the J gene lost 1 base, with 9 bases spanning the gap. CDR3 length: 12 amino acids. Germline V gives CDR1 DFQATT, CDR2 SNEGSKA (reference sequence). The CDR3 nucleotides read TGCAGTGCTGTCGGTGGTTCCTACGAGCAGTACTTC. Its protein product is CSAVGGSYEQYF.

The V gene is TRBV11-3, the J gene TRBJ1-1; D remains unclear. The V end lost 3 bases, the J end lost 5 bases, and 7 bases lay between the germline ends. The germline CDR1 and CDR2 sequences are SGHNT and YENEEA. The CDR3 sequence is 12 residues long. For the CDR3, the DNA is TGTGCCAGCAGCTTGGGGAGGACTGAAGCTTTCTTT. Protein product: CASSLGRTEAFF.

This clonotype has just a few counts. The V gene is TRBV12-5, the J gene TRBJ2-2; TRBD1 matches at 7 bases. The germline V gene encodes CDR1 LGHNT and CDR2 FRNRAP. With 5 bases clipped from V and 3 bases from J, the junction kept 3 bases outside the gene matches. CDR3 size: 14 residues. CDR3 region: CASGTGQDTGELFF. CDR3 in DNA: TGTGCTAGTGGTACCGGACAGGACACCGGGGAGCTGTTTTTT.

The chain is built from TRBV29-1 and TRBJ1-2; 8 positions agree with TRBD1. Germline assignment: CDR1 SQVTM and CDR2 ANQGSEA. This CDR3 region has 16 residues. J was trimmed by 2 bases and V by 7 bases; bases with no gene match: 15. The CDR3 is CSAIHAGTGLNYGYTF. As DNA, the CDR3 is TGCAGCGCCATCCACGCCGGGACAGGATTAAACTATGGCTACACCTTC.

The chain carries TRBV18 and TRBJ2-2; 12 bases are shared with TRBD2. This CDR3 contains 18 residues. Germline CDR1 and CDR2: KGHSH and LQKENI. Trimming removed 3 bases from V and 5 bases from J; junction bases left unmatched: 10. CDR3 region: CASSPIGLAGSETGELFF. The CDR3 nucleotides are TGTGCCAGCTCACCTATAGGACTAGCGGGGAGTGAGACCGGGGAGCTGTTTTTT. The full variable domain, rest sourced from reference TRBV18 and TRBJ2-2, is NAGVMQNPRHLVRRRGQEARLRCSPMKGHSHVYWYRQLPEEGLKFMVYLQKENIIDESGMPKERFSAEFPKEGPSILRIQQVVRGDSAAYFCASSPIGLAGSETGELFFGEGSRLTVL.

This chain joins TRBV3-1 and TRBJ2-5, with D maybe TRBD2 (7 bases). CDR1 is LGHDT, CDR2 YNNKEL, per germline (reference sequence). The CDR3 extends over 19 amino acids. Trimming removed 0 bases from V and 4 bases from J, with 24 bases in between. This chain's CDR3 is CASSQEGSGRGGVGETQYF. CDR3 sequence (DNA): TGTGCCAGCAGCCAAGAGGGGTCTGGGAGGGGGGGCGTAGGAGAGACCCAGTACTTC.

The V gene is TRBV29-1, the J gene TRBJ2-3, with a tentative D call TRBD1 (6 bases). Trimming stripped 0 bases from V and 1 base from J, with 8 bases between. The CDR3 totals 14 residues. Germline lookup yields CDR1 SQVTM and CDR2 ANQGSEA. In DNA form, the CDR3 reads TGCAGCGTTGAAGAGGGGGCCGGCACAGATACGCAGTATTTT. This codes for CSVEEGAGTDTQYF.

In this sample, this clonotype turned up many times. The chain has TRBV29-1 and TRBJ2-4, with D perhaps matching TRBD1 or TRBD2 (7 bases each). Trimming left V 2 bases short and J 5 bases short, with 16 bases between. Germline V lookup: CDR1 SQVTM, CDR2 ANQGSEA. This CDR3 is 15 amino acids long. CDR3 in amino acids: CSVEREGAVENIQYF. The CDR3 coding sequence is TGCAGCGTTGAAAGGGAGGGGGCCGTCGAAAACATTCAGTACTTC.

A word on this clonotype: One junction end disagrees with the germline gene, perhaps due to a read error. The chain joins TRBV4-1 to TRBJ2-2; tentatively, D is TRBD1 (6 bases). Germline lookup yields CDR1 MGHRA and CDR2 YSYEKL. The CDR3 extends over 15 amino acids. The CDR3 is CASRQDIGTTGELFF. The DNA for the CDR3 is TGCGCCAGCAGGCAAGATATAGGGACAACCGGGGAGCTGTTTTTT.

V usage is TRBV12-3 or TRBV12-4 and J usage is TRBJ2-1; D remains unclear. V was shortened by 2 bases and J by 4 bases, with 6 bases between the two germline ends. The CDR3 length is 13 residues. In DNA, the CDR3 is TGTGCCAGCAGTTTAACGAGGTACAATGAGCAGTTCTTC. Protein product: CASSLTRYNEQFF.

The chain links TRBV2 to TRBJ1-5, with 11 bases lining up with TRBD1. The CDR3 is 15 residues long. Germline V CDR1 and CDR2: SNHLY, FYNNEI. V shed 4 bases and J 2 bases; nucleotides not matched to a gene: 1. The CDR3 reads CASSGDRGGNQPQHF. Written as DNA, the CDR3 is TGTGCCAGCAGTGGGGACAGGGGGGGCAATCAGCCCCAGCATTTT.

This clonotype showed up just a few times. The chain joins TRBV30 to TRBJ2-3; no firm D call. This CDR3 has 15 amino acids. Germline CDR1 and CDR2: GTSNPN and SVGIG (reference sequence). V lost 4 bases to trimming and J lost 6 bases, with 20 bases between them. Written as DNA, the CDR3 is TGTGCCTGGACCAACAGACGTAGGGCCCCTGATACGCAGTATTTT. Amino acid sequence: CAWTNRRRAPDTQYF.

This clonotype was found a few times. The chain recombines TRBV27 with TRBJ2-7; D may be TRBD1 (6 bases). The length of the CDR3 is 12 residues. The germline V gene encodes CDR1 MNHEY and CDR2 SMNVEV (reference sequence). The germline V and J ends were trimmed by 5 bases and 5 bases, with 10 bases remaining between them. The CDR3 loop is CASSLPGDEQYF. CDR3 nucleotides: TGTGCCAGCAGTCTTCCAGGGGACGAGCAGTACTTC.

J is TRBJ2-5 and V is TRBV6-5; D may match TRBD1 or TRBD2 (5 bases each). This CDR3 comprises 17 residues. Germline CDR1 MNHEY, CDR2 SVGAGI. V was shortened by 2 bases and J by 0 bases, with 16 bases between the two germline ends. The CDR3 sequence: CASSYLGPPRNQETQYF. The DNA for the CDR3 is TGTGCCAGCAGTTACCTGGGACCCCCGAGGAACCAAGAGACCCAGTACTTC.

There are many counts of this clonotype. The CDR3 coding sequence is TGTGCCAGCAGTTTATGGGGAAACAATCAGCCCCAGCATTTT. Translation: CASSLWGNNQPQHF. The V gene is TRBV12-3 or TRBV12-4, the J gene TRBJ1-5; no firm D call. V was clipped by 2 bases and J by 3 bases, with 8 bases between them. The length of the CDR3 is 14 residues.

This clonotype came up a few times. The rearrangement uses TRBV7-2 and TRBJ2-3; 9 bases match TRBD2. Germline V gene sequence: CDR1 SGHTA, CDR2 FQGNSA. J was trimmed by 4 bases and V by 4 bases; bases with no gene match: 3. The CDR3 spans 14 residues. In nucleotides, the CDR3 is TGTGCCAGCAGCTCGGGACTAGCCCCAGATACGCAGTATTTT. This sequence encodes CASSSGLAPDTQYF.

Many counts were recorded for this clonotype. The rearrangement joins TRBV11-2 to TRBJ1-1; D possibly corresponds to TRBD1 (6 bases). This CDR3 is 14 amino acids long. V lost 2 bases and J lost 11, with 18 bases in between. Germline values: CDR1 SGHAT, CDR2 FQNNGV. The CDR3 loop is CASSLNRVVIGAFF. CDR3 DNA sequence: TGTGCCAGCAGCTTAAACAGGGTAGTTATTGGGGCTTTCTTT.

The V call is TRBV11-1, the J call TRBJ2-6, with unresolved D. Germline assignment: CDR1 SGHAT and CDR2 FQDESV (reference sequence). The CDR3 runs 15 residues. V gave up 8 bases and J gave up 0 bases, with 11 bases separating them. CDR3 sequence (DNA): TGTGCCAGCGGAATAAAGAGCTCTGGGGCCAACGTCCTGACTTTC. Its translation: CASGIKSSGANVLTF.

Ten or more counts support this clonotype. The chain combines TRBV7-2 with TRBJ2-1; D is uncertain. This CDR3 has 13 amino acids. The V end was cut by 2 bases, the J end by 8 bases, with 10 bases between. Germline CDR1 reads SGHTA; CDR2 reads FQGNSA. The CDR3 is CASSLINSHEQFF. The CDR3 nucleotides read TGTGCCAGCAGCTTAATTAACAGCCATGAGCAGTTCTTC.

J is TRBJ1-3 and V is TRBV3-1; D unresolved. CDR3 length: 15 residues. The V end lost 2 bases, the J end lost 0 bases, and 8 bases lay between the germline ends. Germline V CDR1 and CDR2: LGHDT, YNNKEL (reference sequence). The CDR3 bases are TGTGCCAGCAGCCAAACAGTCGTCTCTGGAAACACCATATATTTT. This codes for CASSQTVVSGNTIYF.

The V gene is TRBV2, the J gene TRBJ2-5; TRBD1 matches 7 bases. Germline V CDR1 and CDR2: SNHLY, FYNNEI. The CDR3 spans 15 residues. V was pared by 0 bases and J by 4 bases, with 5 bases of the junction left unmatched. As DNA, the CDR3 is TGTGCCAGCAGTGAAGCGCAGACAGGGATAGAGACCCAGTACTTC. Translation gives CASSEAQTGIETQYF.

This chain joins TRBV13 and TRBJ2-7, with 7 bases that match TRBD2. With 7 bases clipped from V and 6 bases from J, the junction kept 18 bases outside the gene matches. There are 16 residues in the CDR3. Germline CDR1 and CDR2: PRHDT and FYEKMQ (reference sequence). CDR3 region: CASTHLKGGKDLEQYF. The CDR3 DNA reads TGTGCCAGCACCCACCTTAAGGGAGGGAAGGATCTCGAGCAGTACTTC.